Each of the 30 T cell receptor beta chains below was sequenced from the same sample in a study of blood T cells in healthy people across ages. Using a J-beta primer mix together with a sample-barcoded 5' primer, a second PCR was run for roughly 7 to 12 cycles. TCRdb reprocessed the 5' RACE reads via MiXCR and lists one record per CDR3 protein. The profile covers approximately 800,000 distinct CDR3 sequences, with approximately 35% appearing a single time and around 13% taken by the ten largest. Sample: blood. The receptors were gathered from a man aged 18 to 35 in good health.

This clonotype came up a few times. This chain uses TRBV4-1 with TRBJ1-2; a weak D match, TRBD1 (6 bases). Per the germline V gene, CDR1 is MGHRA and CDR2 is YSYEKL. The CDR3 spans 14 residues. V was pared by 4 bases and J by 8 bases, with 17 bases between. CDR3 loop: CASSRRAGDRGYTF. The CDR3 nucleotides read TGCGCCAGCAGCCGCAGAGCAGGGGACCGCGGCTACACCTTC.

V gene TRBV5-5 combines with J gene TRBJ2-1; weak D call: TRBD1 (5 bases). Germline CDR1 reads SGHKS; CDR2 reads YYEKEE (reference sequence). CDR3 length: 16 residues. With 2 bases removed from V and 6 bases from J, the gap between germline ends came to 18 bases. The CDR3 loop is CASSFKSDRSINEQFF. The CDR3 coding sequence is TGTGCCAGCAGCTTTAAATCCGACAGATCGATCAATGAGCAGTTCTTC.

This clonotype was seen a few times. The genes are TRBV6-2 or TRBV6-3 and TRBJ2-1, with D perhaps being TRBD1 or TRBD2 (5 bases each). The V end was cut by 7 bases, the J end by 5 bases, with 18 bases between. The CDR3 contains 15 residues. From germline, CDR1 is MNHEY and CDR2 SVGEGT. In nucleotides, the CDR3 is TGTGCCAGCAACACTTTGAGGGGCGTAAACAATGAGCAGTTCTTC. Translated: CASNTLRGVNNEQFF.

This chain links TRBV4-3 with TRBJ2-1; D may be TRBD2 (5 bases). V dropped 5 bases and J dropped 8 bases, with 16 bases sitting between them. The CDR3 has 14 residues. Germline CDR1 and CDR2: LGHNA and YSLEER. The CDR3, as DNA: TGCGCCAGCAGCTCGCCACTAGGTCCGGATGAGCAGTTCTTC. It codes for CASSSPLGPDEQFF.

Here the CDR3 reads CASSYSGTGAFSGANVLTF. CDR3 bases: TGTGCCAGCAGCTACTCCGGGACAGGGGCTTTCTCTGGGGCCAACGTCCTGACTTTC. The gene calls are TRBV5-6 and TRBJ2-6; 10 bases fit TRBD1. The length of the CDR3 is 19 residues. The germline gives CDR1 SGHDT, CDR2 YYEEEE. With 3 bases clipped from V and 0 bases from J, the junction kept 9 bases outside the gene matches. The full variable domain, with the rest looked up from reference TRBV5-6 and TRBJ2-6, is DAGVTQSPTHLIKTRGQQVTLRCSPKSGHDTVSWYQQALGQGPQFIFQYYEEEERQRGNFPDRFSGHQFPNYSSELNVNALLLGDSALYLCASSYSGTGAFSGANVLTFGAGSRLTVL.

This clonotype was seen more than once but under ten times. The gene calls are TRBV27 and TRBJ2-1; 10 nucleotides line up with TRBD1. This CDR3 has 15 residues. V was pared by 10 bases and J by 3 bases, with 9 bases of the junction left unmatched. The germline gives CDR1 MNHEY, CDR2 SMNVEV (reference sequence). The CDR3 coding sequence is TGTGCCATAGTTCGGGACAGGGGCGACTACAATGAGCAGTTCTTC. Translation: CAIVRDRGDYNEQFF.

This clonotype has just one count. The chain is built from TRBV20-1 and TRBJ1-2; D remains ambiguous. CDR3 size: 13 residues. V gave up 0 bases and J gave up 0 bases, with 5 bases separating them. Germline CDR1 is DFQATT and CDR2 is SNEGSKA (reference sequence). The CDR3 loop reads CSARERTNYGYTF. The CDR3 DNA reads TGCAGTGCTAGAGAGCGGACTAACTATGGCTACACCTTC.

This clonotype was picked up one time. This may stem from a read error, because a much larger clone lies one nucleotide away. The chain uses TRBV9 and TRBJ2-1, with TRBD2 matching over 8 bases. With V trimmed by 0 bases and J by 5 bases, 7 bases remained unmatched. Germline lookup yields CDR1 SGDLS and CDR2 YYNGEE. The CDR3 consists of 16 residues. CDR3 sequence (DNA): TGTGCCAGCAGCGTAGTTGGACGAGCGGGAGACAATGAGCAGTTCTTC. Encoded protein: CASSVVGRAGDNEQFF.

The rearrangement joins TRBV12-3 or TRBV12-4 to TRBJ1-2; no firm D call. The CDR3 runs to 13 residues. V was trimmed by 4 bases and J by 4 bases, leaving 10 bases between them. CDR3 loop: CASSSGSLYGYTF. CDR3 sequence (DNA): TGTGCCAGCAGTTCGGGGAGCCTCTATGGCTACACCTTC.

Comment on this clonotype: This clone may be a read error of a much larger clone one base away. CDR3 in DNA: TGCGCCAGCAGCCAAGATTTGACAGCTACTGACTATGGCTACACCTTC. This codes for CASSQDLTATDYGYTF. The chain employs TRBV4-3 and TRBJ1-2, with D maybe TRBD1 (5 bases). Germline V gene data show CDR1 as LGHNA and CDR2 as YSLEER. The V end was cut by 0 bases, the J end by 3 bases, with 14 bases between. This CDR3 is 16 amino acids long.

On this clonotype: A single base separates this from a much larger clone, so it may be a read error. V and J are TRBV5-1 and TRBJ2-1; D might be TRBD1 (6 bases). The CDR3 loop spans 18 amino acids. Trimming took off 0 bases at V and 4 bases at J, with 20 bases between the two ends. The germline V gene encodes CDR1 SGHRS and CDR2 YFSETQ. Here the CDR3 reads CASSLGQETKEGYNEQFF. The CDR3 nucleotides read TGCGCCAGCAGCTTGGGACAGGAAACAAAGGAAGGATACAATGAGCAGTTCTTC.

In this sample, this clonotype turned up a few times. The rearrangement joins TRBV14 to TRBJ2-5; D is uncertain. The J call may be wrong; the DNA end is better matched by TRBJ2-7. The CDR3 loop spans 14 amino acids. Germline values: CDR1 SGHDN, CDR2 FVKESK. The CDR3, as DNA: TGTGCCAGCAGCCAAGGTAGCACAGCCGGCGAGCAGTACTTC. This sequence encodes CASSQGSTAGEQYF.

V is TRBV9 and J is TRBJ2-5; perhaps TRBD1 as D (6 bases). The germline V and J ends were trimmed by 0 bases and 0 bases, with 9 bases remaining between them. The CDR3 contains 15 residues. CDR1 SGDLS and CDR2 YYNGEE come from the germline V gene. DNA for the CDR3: TGTGCCAGCAGCGTAGTAGCAGGGGACCAAGAGACCCAGTACTTC. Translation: CASSVVAGDQETQYF.

Here the CDR3 reads CASSQPGQDREKLFF. The CDR3, as DNA: TGCGCCAGCAGCCAACCCGGACAGGATCGGGAAAAACTGTTTTTT. The rearrangement uses TRBV4-1 and TRBJ1-4, with 7 positions matching TRBD1. V shed 2 bases and J 8 bases; nucleotides not matched to a gene: 8. Per germline, CDR1 MGHRA and CDR2 YSYEKL. The CDR3 has 15 residues.

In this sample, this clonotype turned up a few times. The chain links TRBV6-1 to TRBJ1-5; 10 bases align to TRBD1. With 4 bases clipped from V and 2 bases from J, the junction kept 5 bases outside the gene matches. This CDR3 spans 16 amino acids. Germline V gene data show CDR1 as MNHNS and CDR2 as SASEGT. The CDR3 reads CASSGRDRGRNQPQHF. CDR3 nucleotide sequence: TGTGCCAGCAGTGGTCGGGACAGGGGCCGCAATCAGCCCCAGCATTTT.

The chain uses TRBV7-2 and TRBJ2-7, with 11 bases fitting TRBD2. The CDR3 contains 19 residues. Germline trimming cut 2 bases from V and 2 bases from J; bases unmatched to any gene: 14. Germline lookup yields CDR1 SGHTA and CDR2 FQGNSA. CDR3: CASSLTGTSGVPFPYEQYF. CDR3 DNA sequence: TGTGCCAGCAGCTTAACAGGGACTAGCGGTGTACCTTTTCCCTACGAGCAGTACTTC.

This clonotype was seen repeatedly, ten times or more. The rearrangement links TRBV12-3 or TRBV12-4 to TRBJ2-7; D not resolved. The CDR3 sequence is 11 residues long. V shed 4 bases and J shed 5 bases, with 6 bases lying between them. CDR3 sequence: CASSSFHEQYF. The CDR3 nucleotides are TGTGCCAGCAGTTCTTTCCACGAGCAGTACTTC.

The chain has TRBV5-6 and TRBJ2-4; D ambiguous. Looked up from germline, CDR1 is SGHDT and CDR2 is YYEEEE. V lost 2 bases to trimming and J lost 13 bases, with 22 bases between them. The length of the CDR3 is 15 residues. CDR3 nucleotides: TGTGCCAGCAGCTTCGGCCTGACTGAGCGCAATGAGCAGTACTTC. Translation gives CASSFGLTERNEQYF. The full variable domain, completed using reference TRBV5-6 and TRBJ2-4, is DAGVTQSPTHLIKTRGQQVTLRCSPKSGHDTVSWYQQALGQGPQFIFQYYEEEERQRGNFPDRFSGHQFPNYSSELNVNALLLGDSALYLCASSFGLTERNEQYFGAGTRLSVL.

This chain's CDR3 is CAINAGLAGSTGDEQFF. For the CDR3, the DNA is TGTGCCATCAACGCGGGACTAGCGGGGAGCACTGGGGATGAGCAGTTCTTC. The chain uses TRBV10-3 and TRBJ2-1; TRBD2 aligns across 13 bases. The germline CDR1 and CDR2 sequences are ENHRY and SYGVKD. Trimming at V came to 7 bases and at J to 8 bases, leaving 14 bases not matched to a gene. CDR3 length: 17 amino acids.

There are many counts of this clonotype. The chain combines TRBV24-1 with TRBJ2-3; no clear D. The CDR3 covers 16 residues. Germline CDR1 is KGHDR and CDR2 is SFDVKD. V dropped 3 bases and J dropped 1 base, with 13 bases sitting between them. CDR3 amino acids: CATSDPGIRGTDTQYF. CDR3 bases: TGTGCCACCAGTGATCCCGGAATTAGGGGCACAGATACGCAGTATTTT.

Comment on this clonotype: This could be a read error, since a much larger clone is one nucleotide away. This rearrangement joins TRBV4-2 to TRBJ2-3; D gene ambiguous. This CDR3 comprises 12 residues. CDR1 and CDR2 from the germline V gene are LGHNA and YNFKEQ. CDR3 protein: CPSSQDQDTQYF. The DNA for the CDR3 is TGTCCCAGCAGCCAAGATCAAGATACGCAGTATTTT.

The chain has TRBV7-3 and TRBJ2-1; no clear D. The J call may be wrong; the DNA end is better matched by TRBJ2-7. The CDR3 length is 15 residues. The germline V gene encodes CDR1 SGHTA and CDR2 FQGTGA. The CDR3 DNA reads TGTGCCAGCAGCACCTCGTCGAGCTCCTACAATGAGCAGTACTTC. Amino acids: CASSTSSSSYNEQYF.

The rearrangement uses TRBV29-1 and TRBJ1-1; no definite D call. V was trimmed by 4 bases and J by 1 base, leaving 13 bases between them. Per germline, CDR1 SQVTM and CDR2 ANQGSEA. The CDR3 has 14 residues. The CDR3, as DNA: TGCAGCGTTGGCATTGGGTGGGGGAACACTGAAGCTTTCTTT. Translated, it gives CSVGIGWGNTEAFF.

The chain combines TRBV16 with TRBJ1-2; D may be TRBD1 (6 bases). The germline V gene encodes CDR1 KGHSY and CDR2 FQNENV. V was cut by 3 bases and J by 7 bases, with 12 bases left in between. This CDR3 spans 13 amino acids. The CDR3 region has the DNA TGTGCCAGCAGCCAGGGGGCGACCTTTGGCTACACCTTC. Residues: CASSQGATFGYTF.

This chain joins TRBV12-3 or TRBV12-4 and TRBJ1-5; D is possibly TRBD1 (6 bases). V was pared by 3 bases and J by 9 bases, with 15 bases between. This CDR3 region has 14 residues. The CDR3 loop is CASSLGQGKWPQHF. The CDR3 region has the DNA TGTGCCAGCAGTTTGGGGCAGGGGAAGTGGCCCCAGCATTTT.

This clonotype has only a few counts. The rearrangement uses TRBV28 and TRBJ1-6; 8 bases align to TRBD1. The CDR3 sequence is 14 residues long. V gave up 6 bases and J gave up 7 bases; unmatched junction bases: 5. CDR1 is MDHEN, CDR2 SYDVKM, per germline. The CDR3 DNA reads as TGTGCCAGCAGATCTGGACAGGGAAATTCACCCCTCCACTTT. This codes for CASRSGQGNSPLHF. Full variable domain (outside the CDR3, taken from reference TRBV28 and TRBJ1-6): DVKVTQSSRYLVKRTGEKVFLECVQDMDHENMFWYRQDPGLGLRLIYFSYDVKMKEKGDIPEGYSVSREKKERFSLILESASTNQTSMYLCASRSGQGNSPLHFGNGTRLTVT.

CDR3 coding DNA: TGTGCCAGTAGAACGCCGGGACAGGGAACCTATGGCTACACCTTC. Encoded protein: CASRTPGQGTYGYTF. V gene TRBV19 combines with J gene TRBJ1-2; TRBD1 matches at 9 bases. V gave up 6 bases and J gave up 4 bases; unmatched junction bases: 9. The germline V gene encodes CDR1 LNHDA and CDR2 SQIVND (reference sequence). This CDR3 is 15 amino acids long.

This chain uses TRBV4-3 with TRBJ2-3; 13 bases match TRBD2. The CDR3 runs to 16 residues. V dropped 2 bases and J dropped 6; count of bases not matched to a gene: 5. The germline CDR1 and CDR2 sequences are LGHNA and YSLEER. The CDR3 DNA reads TGCGCCAGCAGCCAAACTAGCGGGGGGGCCTCTGATACGCAGTATTTT. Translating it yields CASSQTSGGASDTQYF.

CDR3 sequence (DNA): TGCGCCAGCAGCCAAGACCCAGGGATTAATTCACCCCTCCACTTT. This codes for CASSQDPGINSPLHF. The chain combines TRBV4-1 with TRBJ1-6, with D possibly matching TRBD1 (5 bases). V lost 0 bases to trimming and J lost 6 bases, with 9 bases between them. Germline V gives CDR1 MGHRA, CDR2 YSYEKL. The CDR3 runs to 15 residues.

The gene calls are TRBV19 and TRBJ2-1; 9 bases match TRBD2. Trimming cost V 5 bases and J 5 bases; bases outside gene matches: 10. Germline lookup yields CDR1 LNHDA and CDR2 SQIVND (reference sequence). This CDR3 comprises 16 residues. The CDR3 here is CASSPAGGGVNNEQFF. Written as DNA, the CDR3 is TGTGCCAGTAGTCCAGCTGGCGGGGGGGTTAACAATGAGCAGTTCTTC.